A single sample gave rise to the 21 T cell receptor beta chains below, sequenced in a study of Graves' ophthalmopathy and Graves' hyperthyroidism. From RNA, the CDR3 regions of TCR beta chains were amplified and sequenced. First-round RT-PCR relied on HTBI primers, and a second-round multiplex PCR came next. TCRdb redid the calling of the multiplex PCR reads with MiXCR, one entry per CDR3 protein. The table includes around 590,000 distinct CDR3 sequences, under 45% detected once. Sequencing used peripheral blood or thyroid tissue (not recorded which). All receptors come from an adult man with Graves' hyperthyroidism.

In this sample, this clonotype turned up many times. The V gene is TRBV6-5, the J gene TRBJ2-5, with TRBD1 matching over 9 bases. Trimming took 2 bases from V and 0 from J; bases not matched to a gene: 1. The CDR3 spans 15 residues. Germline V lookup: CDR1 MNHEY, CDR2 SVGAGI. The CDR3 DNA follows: TGTGCCAGCAGTTACGGGACAGGGTACCAAGAGACCCAGTACTTC. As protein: CASSYGTGYQETQYF.

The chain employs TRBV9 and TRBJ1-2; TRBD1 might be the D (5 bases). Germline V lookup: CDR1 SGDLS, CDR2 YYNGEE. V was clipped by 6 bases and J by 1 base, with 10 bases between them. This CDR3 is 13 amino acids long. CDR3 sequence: CASTLGGNYGYTF. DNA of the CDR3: TGTGCCAGCACACTGGGGGGTAACTATGGCTACACCTTC.

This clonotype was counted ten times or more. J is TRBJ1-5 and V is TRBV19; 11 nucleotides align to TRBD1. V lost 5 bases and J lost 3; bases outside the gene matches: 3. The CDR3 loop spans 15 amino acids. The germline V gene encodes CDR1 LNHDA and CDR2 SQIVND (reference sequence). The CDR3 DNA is TGTGCCAGTAGTGGGGGACAGGGGGTCAATCAGCCCCAGCATTTT. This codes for CASSGGQGVNQPQHF. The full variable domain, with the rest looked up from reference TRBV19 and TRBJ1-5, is DGGITQSPKYLFRKEGQNVTLSCEQNLNHDAMYWYRQDPGQGLRLIYYSQIVNDFQKGDIAEGYSVSREKKESFPLTVTSAQKNPTAFYLCASSGGQGVNQPQHFGDGTRLSIL.

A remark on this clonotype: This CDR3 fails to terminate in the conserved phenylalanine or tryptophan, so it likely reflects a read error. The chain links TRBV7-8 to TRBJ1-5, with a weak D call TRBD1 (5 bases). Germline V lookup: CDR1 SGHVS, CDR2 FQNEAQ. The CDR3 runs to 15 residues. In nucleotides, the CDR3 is TGTGCCAGCAGCCCTGAGGGGTGGGAGGATCAGCCTCAGCATTCT. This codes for CASSPEGWEDQPQHS.

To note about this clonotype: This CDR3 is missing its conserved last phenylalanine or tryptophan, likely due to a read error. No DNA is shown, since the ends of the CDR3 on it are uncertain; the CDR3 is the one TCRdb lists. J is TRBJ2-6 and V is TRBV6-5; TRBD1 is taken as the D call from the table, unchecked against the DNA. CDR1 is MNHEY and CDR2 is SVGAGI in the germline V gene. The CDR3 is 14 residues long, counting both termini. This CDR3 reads CASSYGPEGTGANT.

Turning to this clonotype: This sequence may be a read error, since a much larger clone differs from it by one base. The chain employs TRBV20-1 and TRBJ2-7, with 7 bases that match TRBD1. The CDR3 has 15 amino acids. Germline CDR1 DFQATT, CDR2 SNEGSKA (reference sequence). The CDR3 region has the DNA TGCAGTGCTAGAGACCAGGACAGGCCTACCTACGGGCAGTACTTC. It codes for CSARDQDRPTYGQYF.

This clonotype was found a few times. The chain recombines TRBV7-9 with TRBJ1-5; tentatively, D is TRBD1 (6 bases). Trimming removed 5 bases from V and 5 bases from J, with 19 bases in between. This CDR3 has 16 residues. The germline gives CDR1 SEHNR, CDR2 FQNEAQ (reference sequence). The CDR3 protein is CASSQDLRGGHQPQHF. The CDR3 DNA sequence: TGTGCCAGCAGCCAGGATTTACGGGGGGGCCATCAGCCCCAGCATTTT. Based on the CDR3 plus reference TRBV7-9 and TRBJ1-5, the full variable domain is DTGVSQNPRHKITKRGQNVTFRCDPISEHNRLYWYRQTLGQGPEFLTYFQNEAQLEKSRLLSDRFSAERPKGSFSTLEIQRTEQGDSAMYLCASSQDLRGGHQPQHFGDGTRLSIL.

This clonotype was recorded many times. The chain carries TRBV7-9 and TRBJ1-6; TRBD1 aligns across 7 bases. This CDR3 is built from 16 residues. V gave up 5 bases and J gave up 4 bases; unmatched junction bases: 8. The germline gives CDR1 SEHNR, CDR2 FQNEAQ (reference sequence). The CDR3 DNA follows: TGTGCCAGCAGCGGACGAGGGGGCGCTTATAATTCACCCCTCCACTTT. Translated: CASSGRGGAYNSPLHF.

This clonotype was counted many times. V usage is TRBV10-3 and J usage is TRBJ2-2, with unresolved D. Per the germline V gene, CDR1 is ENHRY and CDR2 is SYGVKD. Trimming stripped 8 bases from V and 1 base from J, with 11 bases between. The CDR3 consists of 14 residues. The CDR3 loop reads CAIGSLVNTGELFF. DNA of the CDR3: TGTGCCATCGGCAGTTTAGTGAACACCGGGGAGCTGTTTTTT.

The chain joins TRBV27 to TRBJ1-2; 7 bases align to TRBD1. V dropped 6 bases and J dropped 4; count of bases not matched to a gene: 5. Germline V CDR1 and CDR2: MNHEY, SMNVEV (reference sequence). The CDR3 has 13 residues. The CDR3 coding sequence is TGTGCCAGCAGCCACGACAGGGTCTATGGCTACACCTTC. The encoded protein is CASSHDRVYGYTF.

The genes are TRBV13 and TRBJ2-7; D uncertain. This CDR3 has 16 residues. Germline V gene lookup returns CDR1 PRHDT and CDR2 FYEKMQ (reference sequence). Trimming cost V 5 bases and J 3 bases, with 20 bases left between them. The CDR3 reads CASSPGPQAELYEQYF. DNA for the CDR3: TGTGCCAGCAGCCCGGGCCCCCAGGCAGAACTCTACGAGCAGTACTTC.

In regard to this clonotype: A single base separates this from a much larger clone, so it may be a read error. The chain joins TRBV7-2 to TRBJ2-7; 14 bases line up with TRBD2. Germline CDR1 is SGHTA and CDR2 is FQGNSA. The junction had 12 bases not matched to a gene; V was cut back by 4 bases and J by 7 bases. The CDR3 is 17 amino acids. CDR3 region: CASSWGLAGEPASEQYF. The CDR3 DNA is TGTGCCAGCAGCTGGGGACTAGCGGGAGAGCCGGCGTCTGAGCAGTACTTC.

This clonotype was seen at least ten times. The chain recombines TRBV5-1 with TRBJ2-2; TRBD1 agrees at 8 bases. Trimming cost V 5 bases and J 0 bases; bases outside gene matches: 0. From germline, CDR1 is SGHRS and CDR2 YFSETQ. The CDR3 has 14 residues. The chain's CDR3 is CASRQGANTGELFF. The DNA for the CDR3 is TGCGCCAGCAGACAGGGGGCGAACACCGGGGAGCTGTTTTTT. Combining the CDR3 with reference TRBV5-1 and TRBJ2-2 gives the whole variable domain KAGVTQTPRYLIKTRGQQVTLSCSPISGHRSVSWYQQTPGQGLQFLFEYFSETQRNKGNFPGRFSGRQFSNSRSEMNVSTLELGDSALYLCASRQGANTGELFFGEGSRLTVL.

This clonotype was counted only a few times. The CDR3 reads CASSEMAVSASNTGELFF. The DNA of the CDR3 is TGTGCCAGCAGTGAGATGGCGGTAAGCGCTTCGAACACCGGGGAGCTGTTTTTT. The rearrangement uses TRBV2 and TRBJ2-2; D remains ambiguous. The V end lost 3 bases, the J end lost 0 bases, and 17 bases lay between the germline ends. Germline V CDR1 and CDR2: SNHLY, FYNNEI. The CDR3 extends over 18 amino acids.

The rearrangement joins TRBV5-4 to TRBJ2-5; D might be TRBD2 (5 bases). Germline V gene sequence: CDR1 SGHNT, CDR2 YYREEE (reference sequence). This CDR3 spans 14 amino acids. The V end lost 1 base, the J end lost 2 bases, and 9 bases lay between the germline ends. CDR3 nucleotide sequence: TGTGCCAGCAGCTTGTTAGCGCGGCAAGAGACCCAGTACTTC. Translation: CASSLLARQETQYF.

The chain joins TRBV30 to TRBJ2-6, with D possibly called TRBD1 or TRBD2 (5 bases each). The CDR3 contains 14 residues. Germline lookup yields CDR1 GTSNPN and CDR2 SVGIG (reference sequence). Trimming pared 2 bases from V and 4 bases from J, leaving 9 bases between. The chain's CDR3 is CAWSSGQGANVLTF. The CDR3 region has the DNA TGTGCCTGGAGTTCGGGGCAAGGGGCCAACGTCCTGACTTTC.

This CDR3 reads CASSGIAGGGYNEQFF. For the CDR3, the DNA is TGTGCCAGCAGTGGAATAGCGGGAGGGGGCTACAATGAGCAGTTCTTC. The chain is built from TRBV7-8 and TRBJ2-1; TRBD2 aligns across 11 bases. The CDR3 consists of 16 residues. Trimming took 6 bases from V and 3 from J; bases not matched to a gene: 7. The germline gives CDR1 SGHVS, CDR2 FQNEAQ.

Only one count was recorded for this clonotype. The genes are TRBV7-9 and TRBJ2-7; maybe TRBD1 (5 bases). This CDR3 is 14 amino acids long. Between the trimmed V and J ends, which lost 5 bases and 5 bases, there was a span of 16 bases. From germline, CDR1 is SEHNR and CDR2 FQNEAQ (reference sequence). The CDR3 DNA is TGTGCCAGCAGCAGCCGAGCAGGGTGGCACGAGCAGTACTTC. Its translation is CASSSRAGWHEQYF.

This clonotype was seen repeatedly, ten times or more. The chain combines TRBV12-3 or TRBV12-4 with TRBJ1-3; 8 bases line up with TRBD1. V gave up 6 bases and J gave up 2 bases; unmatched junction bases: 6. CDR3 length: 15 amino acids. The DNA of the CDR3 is TGTGCCAGCAGGCCACGGACAGGGACTGGAAACACCATATATTTT. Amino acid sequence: CASRPRTGTGNTIYF.

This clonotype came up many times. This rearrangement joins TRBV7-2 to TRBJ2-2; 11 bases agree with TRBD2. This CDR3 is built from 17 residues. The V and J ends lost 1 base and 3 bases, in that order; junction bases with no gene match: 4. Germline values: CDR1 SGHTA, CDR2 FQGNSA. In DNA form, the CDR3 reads TGTGCCAGCAGCTTAGTTAGCGGGAGGGTCGACACCGGGGAGCTGTTTTTT. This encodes CASSLVSGRVDTGELFF.

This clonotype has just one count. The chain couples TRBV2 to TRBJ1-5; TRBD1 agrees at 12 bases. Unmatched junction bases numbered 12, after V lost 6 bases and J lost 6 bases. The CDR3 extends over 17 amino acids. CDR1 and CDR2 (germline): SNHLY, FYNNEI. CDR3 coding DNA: TGTGCCAGCAGAAGGGGGGTGGGGACAGGGGGCCTTCAGCCCCAGCATTTT. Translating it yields CASRRGVGTGGLQPQHF.